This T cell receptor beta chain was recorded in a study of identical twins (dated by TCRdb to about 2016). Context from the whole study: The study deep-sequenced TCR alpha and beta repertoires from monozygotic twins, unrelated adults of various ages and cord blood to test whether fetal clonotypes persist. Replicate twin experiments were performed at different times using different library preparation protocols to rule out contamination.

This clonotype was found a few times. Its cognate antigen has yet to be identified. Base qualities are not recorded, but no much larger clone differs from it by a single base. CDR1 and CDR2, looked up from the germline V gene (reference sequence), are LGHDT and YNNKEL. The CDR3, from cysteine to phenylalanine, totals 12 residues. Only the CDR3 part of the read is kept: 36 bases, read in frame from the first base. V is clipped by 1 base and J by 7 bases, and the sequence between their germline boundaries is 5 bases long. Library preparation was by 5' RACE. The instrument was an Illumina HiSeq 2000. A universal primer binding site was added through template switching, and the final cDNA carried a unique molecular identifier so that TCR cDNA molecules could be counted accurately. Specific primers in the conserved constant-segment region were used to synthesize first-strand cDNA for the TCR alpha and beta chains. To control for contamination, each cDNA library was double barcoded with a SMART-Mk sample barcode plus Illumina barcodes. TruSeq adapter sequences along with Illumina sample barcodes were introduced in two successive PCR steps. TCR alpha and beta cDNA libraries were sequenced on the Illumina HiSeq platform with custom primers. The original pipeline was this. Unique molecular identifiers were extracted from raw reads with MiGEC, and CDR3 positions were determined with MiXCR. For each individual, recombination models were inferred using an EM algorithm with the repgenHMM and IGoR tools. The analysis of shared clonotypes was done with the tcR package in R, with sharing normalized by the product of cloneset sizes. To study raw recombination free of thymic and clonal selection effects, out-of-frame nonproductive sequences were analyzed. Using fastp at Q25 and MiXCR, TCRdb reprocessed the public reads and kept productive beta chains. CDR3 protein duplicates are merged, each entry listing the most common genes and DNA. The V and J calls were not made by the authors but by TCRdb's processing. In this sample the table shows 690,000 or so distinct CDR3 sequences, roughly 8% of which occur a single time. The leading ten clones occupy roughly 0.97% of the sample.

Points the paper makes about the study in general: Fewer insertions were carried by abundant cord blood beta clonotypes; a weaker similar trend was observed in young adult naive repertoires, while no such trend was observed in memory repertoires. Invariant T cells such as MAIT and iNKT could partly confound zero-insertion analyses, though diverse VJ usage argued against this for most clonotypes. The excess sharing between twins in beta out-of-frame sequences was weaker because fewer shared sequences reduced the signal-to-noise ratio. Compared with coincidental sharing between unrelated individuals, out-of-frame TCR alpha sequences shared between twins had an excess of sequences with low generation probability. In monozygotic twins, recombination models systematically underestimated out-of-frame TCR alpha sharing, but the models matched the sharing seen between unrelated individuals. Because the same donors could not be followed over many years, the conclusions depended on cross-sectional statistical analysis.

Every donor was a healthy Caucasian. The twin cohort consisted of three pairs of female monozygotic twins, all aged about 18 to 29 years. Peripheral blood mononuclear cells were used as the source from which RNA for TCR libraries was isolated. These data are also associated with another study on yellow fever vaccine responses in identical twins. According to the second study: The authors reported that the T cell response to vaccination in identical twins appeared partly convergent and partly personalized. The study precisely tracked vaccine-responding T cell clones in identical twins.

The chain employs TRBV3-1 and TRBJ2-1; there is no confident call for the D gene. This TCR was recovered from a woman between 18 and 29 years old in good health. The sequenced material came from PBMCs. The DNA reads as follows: TGTGCCAGCAGCCAAGTCAGGAATGAGCAGTTCTTC. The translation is CASSQVRNEQFF.